This is a list of T cell receptor beta chains from one sample in a study of blood T cell repertoires in COVID-19. The assay was immunoSEQ multiplex PCR, and TCRdb's table has in-frame clones only and misses some. The sample shows 35,000 to 45,000 clones, about 86% of them seen only once. Material for sequencing was peripheral blood. The receptors were sampled from an older man with acute or convalescent COVID-19. Both conserved end residues are part of each CDR3. The order of the fields is J gene, clone size, V gene, D gene, CDR3 DNA, CDR3 protein. D genes are given only for firm matches. For some rows the clone size is stated as once, few or many, or as a class when expanded; others skip it.

TRBJ2-7,.,TRBV6-5,.,TGTGCCAGCAAGCCCAGGGACTACGAGCAGTACTTC,CASKPRDYEQYF
TRBJ2-1,once,TRBV7-3,TRBD1,TGTGCCAGCAGCTTAATGGGGACAGCAGAGGAGCAGTTCTTC,CASSLMGTAEEQFF
TRBJ1-1,.,TRBV10-3,TRBD1,TGTGCCATCAGCCGGGACAGAGGAGGAGATGAAGCTTTCTTT,CAISRDRGGDEAFF
TRBJ2-5,.,TRBV5-1,TRBD1,TGCGCCAGCAGCTTGGTGGGACAGGGGCCCCAAGAGACCCAGTACTTC,CASSLVGQGPQETQYF
TRBJ1-2,.,TRBV7-8,.,TGTGCCAGCAGCTTAGTACCTAGGCCTAACTATGGCTACACCTTC,CASSLVPRPNYGYTF
TRBJ2-1,.,TRBV3-1/TRBV3-2,.,TGTGCCAGCAGTAAGCAGGTGGACAATGAGCAGTTCTTC,CASSKQVDNEQFF
TRBJ1-4,once,TRBV7-6,.,TGTGCCAGCAGCTTGAGGGTGACTAATGAAAAACTGTTTTTT,CASSLRVTNEKLFF
TRBJ1-3,.,TRBV6-5,.,TGTGCCAGCAGTTACGCCAGGGAAATTGGAAACACCATATATTTT,CASSYAREIGNTIYF
TRBJ2-2,.,TRBV5-1,TRBD1,TGCGCCAGCAGCTTGGACGGGACAGGGGGCATCGGGGAGCTGTTTTTT,CASSLDGTGGIGELFF
TRBJ1-1,.,TRBV28,.,TGTGCCAGCAGTCTCTTCCCAGGGATGGACACTGAAGCTTTCTTT,CASSLFPGMDTEAFF
TRBJ2-7,few,TRBV27,TRBD2,TGTGCCAGCAGCCGTAAAACTAGCGGGAGGGCCATGGCGTACGAGCAGTACTTC,CASSRKTSGRAMAYEQYF
TRBJ1-5,.,TRBV7-9,.,TGTGCCAGCAGCTTTGGGGGTGGGGAGGGTCAGCCCCAGCATTTT,CASSFGGGEGQPQHF
TRBJ1-6,once,TRBV3-1/TRBV3-2,.,TGTGCCAGCAGCAATGGACAGATCTATAATTCACCCCTCCACTTT,CASSNGQIYNSPLHF
TRBJ1-5,once,TRBV6-6,.,TGTGCCAGCAGTTACTCCGGTAATAGCAATCAGCCCCAGCATTTT,CASSYSGNSNQPQHF
TRBJ2-5,.,TRBV5-6,TRBD1,TGTGCCAGCAGTTTCGACAGGGGGGAGACCCAGTACTTC,CASSFDRGETQYF
TRBJ2-5,.,TRBV3-1/TRBV3-2,TRBD2,TGTGCCAGCAGCCGAGGGTTAAGCGGGAGGAATGGGGAGACCCAGTACTTC,CASSRGLSGRNGETQYF
TRBJ2-5,.,TRBV5-1,TRBD2,TGCGCCAGCAACCCCGGGACTAGCGGAGGGTTGGATGGGGAGACCCAGTACTTC,CASNPGTSGGLDGETQYF
TRBJ2-1,.,TRBV14,TRBD2,TGTGCCAGCAGCCAAGAGCGGACTAGCGGGCGGAAGTTCTTC,CASSQERTSGRKFF
TRBJ2-5,.,TRBV6-1,.,TGTGCCAGCAGTGAACCGTACCAAGAGACCCAGTACTTC,CASSEPYQETQYF
TRBJ1-1,.,TRBV5-4,.,TGTGCCAGCAGCCTTCAACGCGACACTGAAGCTTTCTTT,CASSLQRDTEAFF
TRBJ1-6,.,TRBV29-1,.,TGCAGCGTTGAAGACAGGGAAGGCTCACCCCTCCACTTT,CSVEDREGSPLHF
TRBJ1-5,.,TRBV19,.,TGTGCCAGTAGTTCTTCCGGGAGGCAGCCCCAGCATTTT,CASSSSGRQPQHF
TRBJ1-1,.,TRBV6-1,.,TGTGCCAGCAGTGAAGCCCCTTTTAACACTGAAGCTTTCTTT,CASSEAPFNTEAFF
TRBJ2-1,.,TRBV10-3,.,TGTGCCATCAGTGTCTTATCTAGCAATGAGCAGTTCTTC,CAISVLSSNEQFF
TRBJ2-1,.,TRBV19,TRBD1,TGTGCCAGTAGTCCCCACCGGGACAGGGGGGATGAGCAGTTCTTC,CASSPHRDRGDEQFF
TRBJ2-3,.,TRBV7-2,.,TGTGCCAGCAGCTTAAACAGGCACACAGATACGCAGTATTTT,CASSLNRHTDTQYF
TRBJ2-1,once,TRBV5-6,.,TGTGCCAGCAGCTTTGCGGGCTCCTACAATGAGCAGTTCTTC,CASSFAGSYNEQFF
TRBJ1-2,.,TRBV28,.,TGTGCCAGCAGTTTGGCAGGGTGGGGCTATGGCTACACCTTC,CASSLAGWGYGYTF
TRBJ1-4,.,TRBV6-6,.,TGTGCCAGCAGTTCGGGGAGAGCAACTAATGAAAAACTGTTTTTT,CASSSGRATNEKLFF
TRBJ2-7,.,TRBV4-1,.,TGCGCCAGCAGCCAAGACGGTTCAGGTTTTTACGAGCAGTACTTC,CASSQDGSGFYEQYF
TRBJ1-1,few,TRBV18,.,TGTGCCAGCTCGCCGATCGGGGTAGTAGTGAACACTGAAGCTTTCTTT,CASSPIGVVVNTEAFF
TRBJ1-1,.,TRBV5-1,.,TGCGCCAGCAGCTTGGCCGGGAGAGAAGCTTTCTTT,CASSLAGREAFF
TRBJ2-2,.,TRBV5-1,.,TGCGCCAGCAGCCATAGTGGACTTCCCAGCACCGGGGAGCTGTTTTTT,CASSHSGLPSTGELFF
TRBJ2-3,.,TRBV9,TRBD2,TGTGCCAGCAGCACCGTTAGCGGGGGGGCAGATACGCAGTATTTT,CASSTVSGGADTQYF
TRBJ1-2,.,TRBV24-1,.,TGTGCCACCAGTCCTGCGGGTCCGTTCCTAGGCTACACCTTC,CATSPAGPFLGYTF
TRBJ2-5,.,TRBV7-2,TRBD2,TGTGCCAGCAGCTCACAATCCCCAGGACTAGCGGGGGGCGAAGAGACCCAGTACTTC,CASSSQSPGLAGGEETQYF
TRBJ2-7,.,TRBV7-3,.,TGTGCCAGCAGCCCGGCGGCAGGGGAAATCTACGAGCAGTACTTC,CASSPAAGEIYEQYF
TRBJ2-5,once,TRBV2,TRBD1,TGTGCCAGCAGCCCCACAGGGGGCGAGACCCAGTACTTC,CASSPTGGETQYF
TRBJ2-1,once,TRBV24-1,.,TGTGCCACCAGTGACCCTCCCGACAATGAGCAGTTCTTC,CATSDPPDNEQFF
TRBJ1-4,.,TRBV6-5,.,TGTGCCAGCAGCCAGGGGCCCGCAGAAAAACTGTTTTTT,CASSQGPAEKLFF